This T cell receptor (beta chain) originates from a study of spatial heterogeneity in lung cancer. For the study at large: More than eight raw reads, on average, carried each unique TCR and UMI combination.

Single TCR cDNA molecules each had their own unique molecular identifier. TCRdb itself ran the 5' RACE reads through MiXCR, one entry per CDR3 protein. The data contain some 64,000 distinct CDR3 sequences, around 8.2% of them singletons. The CDR3 is made up of 14 amino acids. Germline V gene lookup returns CDR1 LGHNT and CDR2 FRNRAP. V was pared by 5 bases and J by 4 bases, with 14 bases between. In its sample, this clonotype was seen a few times. Stated time point: sample taken at primary tumor resection. Frozen PBMC, nontumor lung or tumor provided whole RNA, which was sequenced unsorted. Donors were around 70 untreated early-stage non-small cell lung cancer patients.

The receptor comes from a female donor with early-stage non-small cell lung cancer. The chain couples TRBV12-5 to TRBJ1-1, with a weak D call TRBD1 (5 bases). The source was PBMCs, collected at surgery. In DNA, the CDR3 is TGTGCTAGTGGTCCCCAAGGTGGGACCACTGAAGCTTTCTTT. Translating it yields CASGPQGGTTEAFF.